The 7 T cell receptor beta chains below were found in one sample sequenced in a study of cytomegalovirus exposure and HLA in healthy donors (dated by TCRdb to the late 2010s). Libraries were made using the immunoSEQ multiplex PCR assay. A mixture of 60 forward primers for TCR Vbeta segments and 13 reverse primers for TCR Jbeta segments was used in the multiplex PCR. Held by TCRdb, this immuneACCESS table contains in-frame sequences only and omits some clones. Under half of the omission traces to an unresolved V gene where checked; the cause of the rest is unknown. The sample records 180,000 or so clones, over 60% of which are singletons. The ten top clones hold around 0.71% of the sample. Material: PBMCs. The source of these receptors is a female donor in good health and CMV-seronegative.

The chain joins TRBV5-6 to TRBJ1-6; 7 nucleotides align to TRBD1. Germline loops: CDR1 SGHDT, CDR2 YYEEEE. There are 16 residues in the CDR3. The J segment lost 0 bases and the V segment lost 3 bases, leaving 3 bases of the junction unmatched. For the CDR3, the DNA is TGTGCCAGCAGCTCGGACAGGAGCTCCTATAATTCACCCCTCCACTTT. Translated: CASSSDRSSYNSPLHF.

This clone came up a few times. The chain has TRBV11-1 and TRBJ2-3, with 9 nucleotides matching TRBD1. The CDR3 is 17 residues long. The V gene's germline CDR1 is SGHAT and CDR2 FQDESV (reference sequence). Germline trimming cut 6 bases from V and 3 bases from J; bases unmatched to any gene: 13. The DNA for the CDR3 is TGTGCCAGCAGACCCGGTTTGGGACAGGGAACAACAGATACGCAGTATTTT. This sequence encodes CASRPGLGQGTTDTQYF.

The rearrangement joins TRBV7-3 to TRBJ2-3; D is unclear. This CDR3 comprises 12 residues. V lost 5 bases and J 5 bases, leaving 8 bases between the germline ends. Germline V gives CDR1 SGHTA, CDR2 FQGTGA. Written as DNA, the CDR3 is TGTGCCAGCAGCGCGTTGCAAGATACGCAGTATTTT. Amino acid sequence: CASSALQDTQYF.

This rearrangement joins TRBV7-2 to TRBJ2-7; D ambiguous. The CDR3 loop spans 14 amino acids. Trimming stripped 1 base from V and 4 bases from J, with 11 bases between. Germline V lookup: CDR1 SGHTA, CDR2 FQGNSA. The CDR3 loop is CASSLDSLGYEQYF. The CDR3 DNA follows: TGTGCCAGCAGCTTAGATTCTCTCGGTTACGAGCAGTACTTC.

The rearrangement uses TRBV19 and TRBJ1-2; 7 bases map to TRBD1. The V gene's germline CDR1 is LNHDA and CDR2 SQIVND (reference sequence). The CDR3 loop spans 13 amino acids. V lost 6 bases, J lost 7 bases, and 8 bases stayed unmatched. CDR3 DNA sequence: TGTGCCAGTAGGAAGGGGGCAAGATCTGGCTACACCTTC. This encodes CASRKGARSGYTF.

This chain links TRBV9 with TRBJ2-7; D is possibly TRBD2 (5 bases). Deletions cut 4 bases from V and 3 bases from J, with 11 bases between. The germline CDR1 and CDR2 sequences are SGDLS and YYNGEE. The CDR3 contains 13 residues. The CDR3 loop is CASSSEAHYEQYF. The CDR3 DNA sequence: TGTGCCAGCAGCTCGGAGGCACACTACGAGCAGTACTTC.

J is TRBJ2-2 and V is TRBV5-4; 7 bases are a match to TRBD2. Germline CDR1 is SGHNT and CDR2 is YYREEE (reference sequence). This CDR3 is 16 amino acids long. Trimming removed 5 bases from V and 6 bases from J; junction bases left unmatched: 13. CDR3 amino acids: CASREISGGRAGELFF. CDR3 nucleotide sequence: TGTGCCAGCAGGGAGATATCGGGCGGGAGAGCCGGGGAGCTGTTTTTT.